This T cell receptor beta chain stems from a study of blood T cell repertoires in COVID-19. TCRdb's copy holds only in-frame clones and misses some; the assay was immunoSEQ multiplex PCR. The sample has fewer than 350,000 clones, roughly 89% seen once; the top ten hold 5% to 5.5%. CDR1 and CDR2 (germline): SNHLY, FYNNEI. The CDR3 loop spans 13 amino acids. V was shortened by 7 bases and J by 0 bases, with 10 bases between the two germline ends. Participants came from some 26 US areas, aged roughly 18 to 89 years. The sequencing sample was made of PBMCs or T cells enriched from blood (not recorded which). The rearrangement links TRBV2 to TRBJ2-7; D is perhaps TRBD1 (6 bases). The TCR comes from a man in his sixties who had recovered from COVID-19. The CDR3 bases are TGTGCCAGCAAGTACAGGGTCTCCTACGAGCAGTACTTC. Amino acid sequence: CASKYRVSYEQYF.